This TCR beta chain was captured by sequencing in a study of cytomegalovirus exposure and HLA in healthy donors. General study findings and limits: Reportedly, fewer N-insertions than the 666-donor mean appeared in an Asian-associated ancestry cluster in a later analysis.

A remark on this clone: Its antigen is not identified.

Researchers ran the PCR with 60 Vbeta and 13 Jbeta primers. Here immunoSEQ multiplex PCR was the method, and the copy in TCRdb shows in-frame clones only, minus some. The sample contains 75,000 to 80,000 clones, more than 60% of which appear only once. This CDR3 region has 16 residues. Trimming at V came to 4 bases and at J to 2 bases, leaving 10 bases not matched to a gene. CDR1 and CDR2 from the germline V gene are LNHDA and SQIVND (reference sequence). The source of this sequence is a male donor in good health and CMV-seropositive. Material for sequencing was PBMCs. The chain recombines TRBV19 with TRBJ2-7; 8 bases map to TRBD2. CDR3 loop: CASSTGLLADTYEQYF. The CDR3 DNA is TGTGCCAGTAGTACTGGGTTACTAGCGGATACCTACGAGCAGTACTTC.